The present T cell receptor beta chain was sequenced within a study of blood T cell repertoires in COVID-19. About the study: Both acute and convalescent COVID-19 samples were obtained from the United States, Italy and Spain. In each case, the material was cDNA or gDNA derived from T cells, B-cell-depleted T cells, or PBMCs.

Authors' methods: From reference gene primer amplification, estimates of nucleated cell counts were derived. Clones were read by immunoSEQ multiplex PCR, and TCRdb kept only the in-frame ones, dropping some. D and trimming were read from the DNA, whereas the V and J calls and clone size are those reported in that table. Seen here are 95,000 to 150,000 clones, 82% observed once, and the top ten hold approximately 5%. The CDR3 extends over 13 amino acids. Losses at the gene ends were 6 bases for V and 4 bases for J; bases not matched to a gene: 4. Input material: peripheral blood. This TCR came from a woman aged 70-85 years with acute or convalescent COVID-19. This sequence joins TRBV12-3 or TRBV12-4 and TRBJ1-1; 8 bases line up with TRBD1. CDR3 amino acids: CASRSTGGTEAFF. The CDR3 nucleotides are TGTGCCAGCAGATCTACAGGGGGCACTGAAGCTTTCTTT.